A selection of T cell receptor beta chains follows, all from one sample in a study. TCRdb reprocessed the 5' RACE reads via MiXCR and lists one record per CDR3 protein. This table holds about 40,000 distinct CDR3 sequences, 15% to 20% found once. What was sequenced was naive CD4+ T cells sorted from a lymph node. These receptors were obtained from a female donor with breast cancer. Each CDR3 is given with its conserved first and last residue. The D gene is left open where the match is weak. Some rows mark clone size as missing; the rest say once, few, many or name a class of expanded clone.

d_call,v_call,j_call,clone_size,cdr3_nt,cdr3_aa
TRBD1,TRBV12-3/TRBV12-4,TRBJ1-3,many,TGTGCCAGCAGTTTGACAGGGAGCGGAAACACCATATATTTT,CASSLTGSGNTIYF
NA,TRBV6-1,TRBJ1-3,NA,TGTGCCAGCAAGGAGTCCTGGGCCATATATTTT,CASKESWAIYF
NA,TRBV18,TRBJ2-1,few,TGTGCCAGCTCTCCCGGCCCTAGCTCTTACAATGAGCAGTTCTTC,CASSPGPSSYNEQFF
TRBD1,TRBV12-3/TRBV12-4,TRBJ2-1,NA,TGTGCCAGCAGCCCGGGACAGGGTCTCCCCGAGCAGTTCTTC,CASSPGQGLPEQFF
NA,TRBV5-1,TRBJ1-1,few,TGCGCCAGCAGTACGACCCTGGGACTTCAGGAATTGAACACTGAAGCTTTCTTT,CASSTTLGLQELNTEAFF
TRBD1,TRBV6-2/TRBV6-3,TRBJ1-5,few,TGTGCCAGCAGTTCCTCGGGACAGGGAAGAAGTCAGCCCCAGCATTTT,CASSSSGQGRSQPQHF
NA,TRBV7-6,TRBJ2-2,few,TGTGCCAGCTCGGGGCAGGGGGGACAGAAACTGTTTTTT,CASSGQGGQKLFF
NA,TRBV4-2,TRBJ1-5,many,TGTGCCAGCAGCCATCTAGCAAGCAGACAGCCCCAGCATTTT,CASSHLASRQPQHF
NA,TRBV9,TRBJ2-3,NA,TGTGCCAGCAGCGTAGGTGGGGAGCCCACAGATACGCAGTATTTT,CASSVGGEPTDTQYF
NA,TRBV7-8,TRBJ2-2,many,TGTGCCAGCAGAGCCGGGACAATGAACACCGGGGAGCTGTTTTTT,CASRAGTMNTGELFF
NA,TRBV6-5,TRBJ1-2,NA,TGTGCCAGCAGCCAGGACACATTCTATGGCTACACCTTC,CASSQDTFYGYTF
TRBD2,TRBV7-9,TRBJ2-7,NA,TGTGCCAGCAGCGACCTAGAGGCGGGGGACTCCTACGAGCAGTACTTC,CASSDLEAGDSYEQYF
NA,TRBV7-2,TRBJ2-7,few,TGTGCCAGCAGCTTATGGGCGGGTGGATCCTACGAGCAGTACTTC,CASSLWAGGSYEQYF
TRBD2,TRBV5-1,TRBJ2-3,NA,TGCGCCAGCAGCCCTACTAGCGGGAGGGCCGCCGGGACAGATACGAAGTATTTT,CASSPTSGRAAGTDTKYF
NA,TRBV20-1,TRBJ1-6,NA,TGCAGTGCTTGGGGCTCCATGGGTTCACCCCTCCACTTT,CSAWGSMGSPLHF
NA,TRBV12-3/TRBV12-4,TRBJ2-5,NA,TGTGCCAGCAGTTTGGGGGGCGCGGGTCCAGAGACCCAGTACTTC,CASSLGGAGPETQYF
NA,TRBV4-3,TRBJ1-4,NA,TGCGCCAGCAGCGCCGGGGGAGGAGATCATCCGTTTTTT,CASSAGGGDHPFF
TRBD2,TRBV6-2/TRBV6-3,TRBJ2-2,few,TGTGCCAGCAACGAGCTCACAGGTATAATCGGGACTAGCCCGAACACCGGGGAGCTGTTTTTT,CASNELTGIIGTSPNTGELFF
NA,TRBV20-1,TRBJ2-7,many,TGCAGTGCCGTAAACAGACTACAGACAGGCGAGCAGTACTTC,CSAVNRLQTGEQYF
NA,TRBV5-1,TRBJ1-4,many,TGCGCCAGCAGCTTGATGGGGGAGCAAAATGAAAAACTGTTTTTT,CASSLMGEQNEKLFF
NA,TRBV5-1,TRBJ2-7,few,TGCGCCAGCAGCCCCCGGACAGAGGCCTACGAGCAGCACTTC,CASSPRTEAYEQHF
NA,TRBV5-1,TRBJ2-6,NA,TGCGCCAGCAGCGGTAGACAGGCGTTTGGGGCCGACGTCCTGACTTTC,CASSGRQAFGADVLTF
TRBD2,TRBV20-1,TRBJ2-3,many,TGCAGTGCTAGACCAGCGGGAGAGTTCACAGATACGCAGTATTTT,CSARPAGEFTDTQYF
NA,TRBV20-1,TRBJ1-5,many,TGCAGTGCTAGTGCCAGCGGTTCGTGGAATCAGCCCCAGCATTTT,CSASASGSWNQPQHF
NA,TRBV6-2/TRBV6-3,TRBJ1-5,medium-sized,TGTGCCAGCAGTAACGGGGGTTCCGGATCGCAGCCCCAGCATTTT,CASSNGGSGSQPQHF
NA,TRBV6-1,TRBJ2-1,many,TGTGCCAGCAGTGAAGCCTCTTTCAATGAGCAGTTCTTC,CASSEASFNEQFF
NA,TRBV6-5,TRBJ2-6,many,TGTGCCAGCAGTTATAGCGCCAATACTGGGGCCAACGTCCTGACTTTC,CASSYSANTGANVLTF
NA,TRBV5-1,TRBJ1-2,NA,TGCGCCAGCAGCGTCGACACGGCCCGAGGCTACACCTTC,CASSVDTARGYTF
TRBD2,TRBV6-2/TRBV6-3,TRBJ2-1,NA,TGTGCCAGCAGTTCCTTAGCGGGGGGGCATGAGCAGTTCTTC,CASSSLAGGHEQFF
NA,TRBV6-5,TRBJ1-2,NA,TGTGCCAGCAGTCCCGGTCCCCGTCTATATGGCTACACCTTC,CASSPGPRLYGYTF
NA,TRBV29-1,TRBJ1-2,few,TGCAGCGCCCTTCTTTTCGGCGGCTACACCTTC,CSALLFGGYTF
NA,TRBV5-1,TRBJ1-4,few,TGCGCCAGCAGCTTGTCTTTGGCAGGGGTTAATGAAAAACTGTTTTTT,CASSLSLAGVNEKLFF